This T cell receptor (beta chain) was recorded in a study of identical twins. Germline CDR1 reads LNHDA; CDR2 reads SQIVND (reference sequence). The CDR3 sequence is 14 residues long. With 5 bases removed from V and 6 bases from J, the gap between germline ends came to 14 bases. cDNA molecules carried unique molecular identifiers, and template switching added a universal primer site. TCRdb passed the 5' RACE reads through MiXCR, listing each CDR3 protein once. The sample lists around 450,000 distinct CDR3 sequences, 11% to 15% occurring once. The same sample was also used in a study of yellow fever vaccine responses in identical twins.

This chain connects TRBV19 to TRBJ2-1, with a tentative D call TRBD2 (6 bases). Sample: CD4+ T cells sorted from blood. The sequence was collected from a woman in her late teens or twenties in good health. For the CDR3, the DNA is TGTGCCAGTAGTTTGCTAGCGCCTATCAATGAGCAGTTCTTC. This gives the protein CASSLLAPINEQFF.